The present T cell receptor (beta chain) was sequenced within a study of shared clonotypes between healthy human individuals. Naive CD8 cells were CD45RO-negative, positively selected for CCR7, excluding terminally differentiated effector memory CD45RA+ cells. Repertoires were generated with immunoSEQ multiplex PCR, while TCRdb's copy carries only in-frame clones and drops some. The sample has hundreds of thousands of clones, 85% to 95% seen once; the top ten hold over 0.09%. Study results and limitations: Generation probabilities of non-shared clonotypes were lower (relative to those shared by all four donors).

This CDR3 comprises 15 residues. V lost 1 base and J lost 12; bases outside the gene matches: 5. Germline CDR1 LNHNV, CDR2 YYDKDF (reference sequence). Concerning this clone itself: Its antigen is unknown.

Sequencing used naive CD8+ T cells sorted from blood. V gene TRBV15 combines with J gene TRBJ2-1, with 14 bases lining up with TRBD2. This clonotype originated in a young woman in good health. CDR3 nucleotide sequence: TGTGCCACCAGCAGAGGACTAGCGGGAGGGCCGGCGCAGTTCTTC. It is translated as CATSRGLAGGPAQFF.